The present T cell receptor (beta chain) was sequenced within a study of cytotoxic CD8 clonotypes in ibrutinib-treated CLL (dated by TCRdb to the early 2020s). About the investigation overall: The cohort had over ten relapsed/refractory and roughly 15 treatment-naive patients; 17 to 18 were IGHV unmutated. Every remission and progressive disease sample was obtained while ibrutinib was still being received by the patients. Cryopreserved peripheral blood mononuclear cells were obtained prior to treatment, at the time of response, and at either disease progression or sustained remission. An average of approximately 260,000 productive templates and some 100,000 productive rearrangements was obtained per sample. Longitudinal samples were available for 26 of the 86 trial participants. Response samples were taken after a median of 12 months on treatment, ranging from roughly 6 to 36 months. Partial responses were observed in approximately 24 patients and complete responses in 2; after a median follow-up of around 68 months, remission was maintained in about 15 patients and progression was observed in roughly twelve. General conclusions and limits of the study: Baseline clonality exceeded that of age-matched healthy donors and correlated strongly with circulating CD8+ T-cell counts. Public clonotypes were rare and either contracted or stayed stable during treatment, and the rise in clonality at ibrutinib response reflected the expansion of private clonotypes. Clonality rose at ibrutinib response, remained stable during sustained remission, and dropped back toward baseline at progression. Lymph node repertoires were not examined, and the timing of sampling was not matched between patients in sustained remission and those whose disease progressed.

On a MiSeq, deep resolution sequencing aimed for a depth between 1 in 1 million and 1 in 200,000 T cells, with each clonotype covered approximately 10x on average. TCR beta libraries were generated with the immunoSEQ hsTCRB Kit. In the original analysis: The data were analyzed with ImmunoSEQ Analyzer and ImmunoSEQ Data Assistant, and V, D and J gene assignments followed IMGT definitions. Clonality, with values ranging from 0 to 1, was calculated as one minus the normalized Shannon entropy of productive rearrangement frequencies. Only overrepresented clonotypes making up at least 0.05% of the repertoire of each patient were included in the public clonotype analysis. Around 13 age-matched healthy donor repertoires from immuneACCESS were used as controls for clonality. TCRdb obtained this table from immuneACCESS and retained in-frame rearrangements with V and J assigned. These tables miss some clones; where compared with another copy, unresolved V genes account for less than half of the shortfall, and the remainder is unexplained. Clonal size and the V and J genes are those of that table, whereas D and trimming came from the DNA. This sample is represented by 35,000 to 50,000 clones; around 70% of them were singletons. The ten largest make up roughly a tenth of the sample.

The CDR3 covers 17 residues, taking in both the cysteine and the phenylalanine. The sequence is cut down to CDR3 DNA, 51 bases in frame from base 1. Taken from the germline V gene (reference sequence), the CDR1 and CDR2 loops are MNHEY and SMNVEV. V trim: 3 bases; J trim: 6 bases; unmatched bases: 9. Explained via the paper, the time point label denotes: progressive disease on ibrutinib. For TCR beta library preparation, roughly 2.2 micrograms of genomic DNA was extracted from cryopreserved PBMCs. Longitudinal blood samples from CLL patients on ibrutinib monotherapy underwent high-throughput TCR beta sequencing. The patients took part in an open-label, single-center phase 2 trial of ibrutinib monotherapy. Regarding this clone: It has no known antigen specificity. Within one base of it there is no much larger clone, and no base qualities were kept.

The sequence joins TRBV27 to TRBJ2-3; 13 of the junction bases match TRBD2. The source material was PBMCs, sampled at disease progression, from a patient treated with ibrutinib. The origin of this receptor is a human donor with chronic lymphocytic leukemia. The CDR3 is CASSLKGLAGLGDTQYF. The nucleotides read TGTGCCAGCAGTTTGAAGGGACTAGCGGGATTGGGGGATACGCAGTATTTT.